The 18 T cell receptor beta chains below were found in one sample sequenced in a study of T cell responses to AZD1222 COVID-19 vaccine (dated by TCRdb to the early 2020s). Libraries were prepared through the immunoSEQ multiplex PCR assay. The table comes from immuneACCESS by way of TCRdb, which keeps in-frame sequences with V and J called. Part of the clones is missing from these tables; in studies checked, under half for an unresolved V gene and the rest for unknown reasons. The sample data list 59,000 or so clones, and around 84% of these were observed just once. More than 8.5% of the sample rests with the top ten. The time point label, as the study defines it: baseline before first vaccination. The starting material was peripheral blood, obtained on day 0 of AZD1222 vaccination. The receptors originated from an adult in good health.

The rearrangement uses TRBV7-2 and TRBJ2-3; perhaps D is TRBD1 or TRBD2 (5 bases each). The V gene's germline CDR1 is SGHTA and CDR2 FQGNSA. Trimming took off 5 bases at V and 5 bases at J, with 20 bases between the two ends. The CDR3 contains 16 residues. The CDR3 DNA follows: TGTGCCAGCAGCATAATACAGCGGAGAAGGGGAGATACGCAGTATTTT. Protein: CASSIIQRRRGDTQYF.

This chain links TRBV6-5 with TRBJ1-1; D is perhaps TRBD1 (6 bases). The V and J ends lost 6 bases and 5 bases respectively, with 16 bases between them. Germline V CDR1 and CDR2: MNHEY, SVGAGI. This CDR3 has 14 residues. The CDR3 sequence is CASSISGVRTEAFF. In DNA, the CDR3 is TGTGCCAGCAGCATATCAGGGGTCCGGACTGAAGCTTTCTTT.

The chain combines TRBV2 with TRBJ2-7; the match to TRBD2 covers 8 bases. Unmatched junction bases numbered 5, after V lost 8 bases and J lost 2 bases. Germline V gives CDR1 SNHLY, CDR2 FYNNEI. This CDR3 has 13 amino acids. The CDR3 loop reads CASLAGLTYEQYF. The DNA for the CDR3 is TGTGCCAGCTTAGCGGGGCTAACCTACGAGCAGTACTTC.

The gene calls are TRBV6-2 or TRBV6-3 and TRBJ1-3; D is ambiguous. Looked up from germline, CDR1 is MNHEY and CDR2 is SVGEGT. The CDR3 runs 14 residues. Trimming took off 0 bases at V and 9 bases at J, with 12 bases between the two ends. CDR3 bases: TGTGCCAGCAGTTACTCGGACTCTCGACGCACCATATATTTT. This gives the protein CASSYSDSRRTIYF.

The chain joins TRBV29-1 to TRBJ2-2; D gene ambiguous. The V end lost 6 bases, the J end lost 3 bases, and 5 bases lay between the germline ends. The CDR3 runs 11 residues. The germline V gene has CDR1 SQVTM and CDR2 ANQGSEA. This CDR3 is CSVGYTGELFF. In DNA, the CDR3 is TGCAGCGTAGGATACACCGGGGAGCTGTTTTTT.

V gene TRBV2 combines with J gene TRBJ2-5; 12 positions match TRBD2. This CDR3 spans 16 amino acids. From germline, CDR1 is SNHLY and CDR2 FYNNEI. Trimming took 3 bases from V and 2 from J; bases not matched to a gene: 4. The CDR3 reads CASSEWLAGGQETQYF. DNA of the CDR3: TGTGCCAGCAGTGAGTGGCTAGCGGGAGGGCAAGAGACCCAGTACTTC.

This sequence joins TRBV7-8 and TRBJ1-2; maybe TRBD1 (5 bases). Germline V CDR1 and CDR2: SGHVS, FQNEAQ. The CDR3 has 14 amino acids. V was shortened by 3 bases and J by 8 bases, with 16 bases between the two germline ends. The CDR3, as DNA: TGTGCCAGCAGCTTGGGCCCCCAGGGCGACGGCTACACCTTC. Translating gives CASSLGPQGDGYTF.

Concerning this clone itself: The junction differs from germline at one of its ends, possibly a read error. CDR3 DNA sequence: TGTGCCAGCAGCTTCGGGACGGACAATTTCCGCTTC. This sequence encodes CASSFGTDNFRF. The V call is TRBV7-8, the J call TRBJ2-4; tentatively, D is TRBD1 or TRBD2 (5 bases each). The germline CDR1 and CDR2 sequences are SGHVS and FQNEAQ. CDR3 length equals 12 residues.

This clone was observed once. This chain joins TRBV29-1 and TRBJ1-2; D not resolved. Germline V lookup: CDR1 SQVTM, CDR2 ANQGSEA. The V and J ends lost 4 bases and 6 bases respectively, with 9 bases between them. There are 11 residues in the CDR3. The CDR3 DNA reads as TGCAGCGTTGTCGGAGGGAATGGCTACACCTTC. Translated, it gives CSVVGGNGYTF.

This clone was seen only a few times. V and J are TRBV6-1 and TRBJ2-5, with no clear D. The CDR3 extends over 14 amino acids. The germline CDR1 and CDR2 sequences are MNHNS and SASEGT. V lost 1 base to trimming and J lost 5 bases, with 11 bases between them. The CDR3 nucleotides read TGTGCCAGCAGTGAAGGTGACTCCCGGGAGACCCAGTACTTC. Residues: CASSEGDSRETQYF.

The chain carries TRBV4-1 and TRBJ2-1; 10 positions agree with TRBD2. Germline V gene data show CDR1 as MGHRA and CDR2 as YSYEKL. J gave up 8 bases and V 0 bases, and 7 bases lay outside the gene matches. The CDR3 has 16 residues. The CDR3 is CASSQDVASGSYEQFF. As DNA, the CDR3 is TGCGCCAGCAGCCAAGATGTGGCTAGCGGGAGCTATGAGCAGTTCTTC.

The V call is TRBV7-8, the J call TRBJ1-2; 10 bases map to TRBD1. This CDR3 spans 15 amino acids. J was trimmed by 4 bases and V by 4 bases; bases with no gene match: 6. The germline V gene encodes CDR1 SGHVS and CDR2 FQNEAQ. This CDR3 reads CASSSRDRGLYGYTF. In DNA form, the CDR3 reads TGTGCCAGCAGCTCTCGGGACAGGGGCCTCTATGGCTACACCTTC. Supplemented by reference TRBV7-8 and TRBJ1-2, the full variable domain reads GAGVSQSPRYKVAKRGQDVALRCDPISGHVSLFWYQQALGQGPEFLTYFQNEAQLDKSGLPSDRFFAERPEGSVSTLKIQRTQQEDSAVYLCASSSRDRGLYGYTFGSGTRLTVV.

The chain links TRBV28 to TRBJ2-1; weak D call: TRBD2 (6 bases). Trimming shortened V by 7 bases and J by 3 bases, and 13 bases separated the two germline ends. CDR3 length: 14 residues. The germline V gene has CDR1 MDHEN and CDR2 SYDVKM. The CDR3 protein is CASKEGPLYNEQFF. The DNA for the CDR3 is TGTGCCAGCAAGGAGGGCCCGCTCTACAATGAGCAGTTCTTC. Variable domain in full (rest from reference TRBV28 and TRBJ2-1): DVKVTQSSRYLVKRTGEKVFLECVQDMDHENMFWYRQDPGLGLRLIYFSYDVKMKEKGDIPEGYSVSREKKERFSLILESASTNQTSMYLCASKEGPLYNEQFFGPGTRLTVL.

V usage is TRBV9 and J usage is TRBJ2-3, with unresolved D. CDR1 is SGDLS and CDR2 is YYNGEE in the germline V gene. The CDR3 is made up of 14 amino acids. Trimming cost V 0 bases and J 0 bases, with 5 bases left between them. CDR3 sequence (DNA): TGTGCCAGCAGCGTAGGCTCCAGCACAGATACGCAGTATTTT. This encodes CASSVGSSTDTQYF. The full variable domain, completed using reference TRBV9 and TRBJ2-3, is DSGVTQTPKHLITATGQRVTLRCSPRSGDLSVYWYQQSLDQGLQFLIQYYNGEERAKGNILERFSAQQFPDLHSELNLSSLELGDSALYFCASSVGSSTDTQYFGPGTRLTVL.

The chain is built from TRBV11-2 and TRBJ2-1; the match to TRBD1 covers 8 bases. Unmatched junction bases numbered 4, after V lost 5 bases and J lost 4 bases. The germline V gene encodes CDR1 SGHAT and CDR2 FQNNGV. The CDR3 runs 14 residues. Here the CDR3 reads CASSGTGAYNEQFF. The CDR3, as DNA: TGTGCCAGCAGCGGGACAGGAGCTTACAATGAGCAGTTCTTC.

The gene calls are TRBV7-9 and TRBJ2-7; D might be TRBD2 (6 bases). CDR3 size: 18 residues. V was trimmed by 1 base and J by 0 bases, leaving 19 bases between them. Germline CDR1 SEHNR, CDR2 FQNEAQ (reference sequence). The CDR3 loop reads CASSLGTGGTQSSYEQYF. The CDR3 DNA is TGTGCCAGCAGCTTAGGCACCGGCGGGACTCAAAGCTCCTACGAGCAGTACTTC. Full variable domain (outside the CDR3, taken from reference TRBV7-9 and TRBJ2-7): DTGVSQNPRHKITKRGQNVTFRCDPISEHNRLYWYRQTLGQGPEFLTYFQNEAQLEKSRLLSDRFSAERPKGSFSTLEIQRTEQGDSAMYLCASSLGTGGTQSSYEQYFGPGTRLTVT.

This clone was detected a few times. This rearrangement joins TRBV7-6 to TRBJ1-6; no definite D call. The V gene's germline CDR1 is SGHVS and CDR2 FNYEAQ. Trimming pared 2 bases from V and 3 bases from J, leaving 11 bases between. There are 16 residues in the CDR3. The chain's CDR3 is CASSLSSEVYNSPLHF. In nucleotides, the CDR3 is TGTGCCAGCAGCTTAAGCAGCGAGGTCTATAATTCACCCCTCCACTTT.

This sequence joins TRBV13 and TRBJ2-3, with D unresolved. From germline, CDR1 is PRHDT and CDR2 FYEKMQ (reference sequence). V was pared by 5 bases and J by 2 bases, with 8 bases between. The CDR3 consists of 13 residues. CDR3 residues: CASSLQITDTQYF. CDR3 DNA: TGTGCCAGCAGCCTTCAGATCACAGATACGCAGTATTTT.